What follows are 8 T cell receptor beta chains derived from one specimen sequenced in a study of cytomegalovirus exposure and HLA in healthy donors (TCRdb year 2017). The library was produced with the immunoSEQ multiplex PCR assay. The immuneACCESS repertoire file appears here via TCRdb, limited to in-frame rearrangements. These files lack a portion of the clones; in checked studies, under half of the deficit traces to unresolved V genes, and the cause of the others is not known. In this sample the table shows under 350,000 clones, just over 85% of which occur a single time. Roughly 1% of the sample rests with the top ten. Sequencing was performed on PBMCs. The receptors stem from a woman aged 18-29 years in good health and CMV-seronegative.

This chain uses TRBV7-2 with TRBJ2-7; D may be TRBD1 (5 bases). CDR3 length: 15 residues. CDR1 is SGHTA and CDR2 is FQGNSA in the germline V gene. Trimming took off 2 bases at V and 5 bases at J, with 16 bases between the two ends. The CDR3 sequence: CASSLSQAGPNEQYF. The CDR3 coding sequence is TGTGCCAGCAGCTTATCCCAGGCAGGGCCCAACGAGCAGTACTTC. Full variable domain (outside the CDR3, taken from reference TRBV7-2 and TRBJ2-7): GAGVSQSPSNKVTEKGKDVELRCDPISGHTALYWYRQSLGQGLEFLIYFQGNSAPDKSGLPSDRFSAERTGGSVSTLTIQRTQQEDSAVYLCASSLSQAGPNEQYFGPGTRLTVT.

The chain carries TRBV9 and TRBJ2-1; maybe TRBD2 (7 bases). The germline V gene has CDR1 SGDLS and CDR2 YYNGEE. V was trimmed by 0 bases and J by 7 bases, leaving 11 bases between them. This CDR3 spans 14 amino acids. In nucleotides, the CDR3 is TGTGCCAGCAGCGTAGGAGAGGGGGGGAATGAGCAGTTCTTC. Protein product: CASSVGEGGNEQFF.

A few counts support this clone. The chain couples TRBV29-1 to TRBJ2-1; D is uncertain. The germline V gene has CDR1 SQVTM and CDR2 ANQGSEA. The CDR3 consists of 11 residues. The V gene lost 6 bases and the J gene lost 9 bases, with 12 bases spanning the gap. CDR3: CSVQHFPEQFF. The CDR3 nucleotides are TGCAGCGTACAGCATTTTCCTGAGCAGTTCTTC.

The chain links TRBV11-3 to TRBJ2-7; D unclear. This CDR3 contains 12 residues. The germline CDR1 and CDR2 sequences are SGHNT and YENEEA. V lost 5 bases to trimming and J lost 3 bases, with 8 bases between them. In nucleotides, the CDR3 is TGTGCCAGCAGCCCGCCGGGCTACGAGCAGTACTTC. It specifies CASSPPGYEQYF.

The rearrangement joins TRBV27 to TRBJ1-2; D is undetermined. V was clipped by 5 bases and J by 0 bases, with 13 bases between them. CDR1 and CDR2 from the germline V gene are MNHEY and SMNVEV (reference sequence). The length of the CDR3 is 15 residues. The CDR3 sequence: CASSRGYGTNYGYTF. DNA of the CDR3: TGTGCCAGCAGTCGAGGTTACGGGACTAACTATGGCTACACCTTC.

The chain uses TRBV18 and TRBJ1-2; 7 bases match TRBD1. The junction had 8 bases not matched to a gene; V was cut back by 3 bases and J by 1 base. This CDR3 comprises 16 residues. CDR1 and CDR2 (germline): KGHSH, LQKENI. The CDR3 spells CASSPRGQPVNYGYTF. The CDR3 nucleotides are TGTGCCAGCTCACCCAGGGGACAGCCGGTTAACTATGGCTACACCTTC.

The CDR3 nucleotides read TGCGCCAGCAGCTCGGGACAGGGTTACACCGGGGAGCTGTTTTTT. This translates into CASSSGQGYTGELFF. The chain is built from TRBV5-1 and TRBJ2-2, with TRBD1 identical over 9 bases. CDR1 and CDR2 (germline): SGHRS, YFSETQ. V lost 3 bases and J lost 3; bases outside the gene matches: 3. This CDR3 has 15 amino acids.

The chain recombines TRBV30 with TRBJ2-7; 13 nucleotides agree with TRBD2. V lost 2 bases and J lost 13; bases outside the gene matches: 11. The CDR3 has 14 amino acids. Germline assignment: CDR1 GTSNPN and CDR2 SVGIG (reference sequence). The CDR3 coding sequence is TGTGCCTGGAGTATACCGGGACTAGCGGGACTAAGCTACTTC. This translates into CAWSIPGLAGLSYF. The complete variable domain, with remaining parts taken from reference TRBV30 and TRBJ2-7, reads SQTIHQWPATLVQPVGSPLSLECTVEGTSNPNLYWYRQAAGRGLQLLFYSVGIGQISSEVPQNLSASRPQDRQFILSSKKLLLSDSGFYLCAWSIPGLAGLSYFGPGTRLTVT.